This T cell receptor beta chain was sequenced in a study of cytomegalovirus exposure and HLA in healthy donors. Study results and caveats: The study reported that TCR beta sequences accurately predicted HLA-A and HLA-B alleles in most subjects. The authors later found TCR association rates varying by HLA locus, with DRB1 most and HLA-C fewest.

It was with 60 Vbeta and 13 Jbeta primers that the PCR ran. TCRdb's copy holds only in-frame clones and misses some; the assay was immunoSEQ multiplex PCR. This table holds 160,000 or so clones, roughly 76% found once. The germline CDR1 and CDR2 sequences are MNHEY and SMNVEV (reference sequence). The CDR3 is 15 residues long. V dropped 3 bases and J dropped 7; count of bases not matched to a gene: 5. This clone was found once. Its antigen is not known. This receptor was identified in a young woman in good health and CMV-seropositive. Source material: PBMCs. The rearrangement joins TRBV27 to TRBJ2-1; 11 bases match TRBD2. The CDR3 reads CASSLRGTSGNEQFF. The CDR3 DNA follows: TGTGCCAGCAGTTTGAGGGGGACTAGCGGTAATGAGCAGTTCTTC.